These 9 T cell receptor beta chains were sequenced from one sample in a study of naive and memory T cell subsets. Whole-study results and caveats: Possibly reflecting memory cells re-expressing CD45RA, a few larger clonotypes occurred in naive repertoires, especially CD8.

Antigens for these TCRs are unknown. Two oligonucleotides, mixed equimolar, formed the beta constant-region primer covering TRBC1 and TRBC2. Four rounds of PCR amplified the ligated cDNA using nested alpha and beta constant-region primers plus SP2. Via MiXCR, TCRdb re-called the UMI-ligation and nested PCR reads, giving one row per CDR3 protein. The sample lists roughly 140,000 distinct CDR3 sequences, around 21% occurring once. The sample was naive CD8+ T cells from blood. Receptors originate from a human donor in good health.

This clonotype was observed a few times. V and J are TRBV27 and TRBJ2-1, with 10 bases identical to TRBD2. Losses at the gene ends were 6 bases for V and 2 bases for J; bases not matched to a gene: 10. The CDR3 runs to 17 residues. Germline CDR1 and CDR2: MNHEY and SMNVEV (reference sequence). The CDR3 nucleotides are TGTGCCAGCAGCCCGGGGGCTAGCGGGAGCCCCTACAATGAGCAGTTCTTC. The encoded protein is CASSPGASGSPYNEQFF.

The chain uses TRBV28 and TRBJ2-1; D unresolved. The CDR3 has 14 residues. V was clipped by 4 bases and J by 1 base, with 8 bases between them. Per the germline V gene, CDR1 is MDHEN and CDR2 is SYDVKM. CDR3 DNA sequence: TGTGCCAGCAGTTCCCGACGGTCCTACAATGAGCAGTTCTTC. Translation: CASSSRRSYNEQFF.

The rearrangement uses TRBV27 and TRBJ2-5; D not certain. CDR3 size: 14 residues. The germline gives CDR1 MNHEY, CDR2 SMNVEV (reference sequence). The germline V and J ends were trimmed by 3 bases and 1 base, with 9 bases remaining between them. The CDR3 sequence is CASSLASSQETQYF. The DNA for the CDR3 is TGTGCCAGCAGTTTGGCCAGCTCCCAAGAGACCCAGTACTTC.

This chain links TRBV6-2 or TRBV6-3 with TRBJ1-2; D might be TRBD1 (6 bases). V shed 6 bases and J shed 5 bases, with 19 bases lying between them. The CDR3 spans 15 residues. CDR1 and CDR2 (germline): MNHEY, SVGEGT. The CDR3 loop is CASSSEAGAHYGYTF. The CDR3 DNA reads TGTGCCAGCAGCTCAGAGGCAGGGGCGCATTATGGCTACACCTTC.

This chain uses TRBV9 with TRBJ2-1, with 8 bases identical to TRBD2. The CDR3 length is 15 residues. V gave up 3 bases and J gave up 7 bases; unmatched junction bases: 9. The germline V gene encodes CDR1 SGDLS and CDR2 YYNGEE. CDR3 region: CASSESGSMGNEQFF. The DNA of the CDR3 is TGTGCCAGCAGCGAGAGCGGGAGCATGGGGAATGAGCAGTTCTTC.

This clonotype was seen a handful of times. The V call is TRBV28, the J call TRBJ2-5; TRBD1 aligns across 7 bases. The CDR3 contains 15 residues. Germline CDR1 and CDR2: MDHEN and SYDVKM. Trimming cost V 8 bases and J 1 base; bases outside gene matches: 10. CDR3 sequence reads: CASCYRGPRQETQYF. CDR3 DNA: TGTGCCAGCTGCTACAGGGGACCCCGCCAAGAGACCCAGTACTTC.

The chain couples TRBV5-6 to TRBJ2-5, with TRBD1 matching 7 bases. CDR1 is SGHDT and CDR2 is YYEEEE in the germline V gene. The trim removed 4 bases at V and 9 bases at J, leaving 9 bases unmatched. The CDR3 contains 13 residues. The CDR3 nucleotides are TGTGCCAGCAGCCATCAAACAACAGGGGCCCAGTACTTC. Translating gives CASSHQTTGAQYF.

The sample holds a few counts of this clonotype. The DNA for the CDR3 is TGTGCCAGCAGCTTAGCGACAGGGGGCAGAGAGACCCAGTACTTC. Protein product: CASSLATGGRETQYF. The gene calls are TRBV7-9 and TRBJ2-5; 10 bases align to TRBD1. Germline V gene lookup returns CDR1 SEHNR and CDR2 FQNEAQ (reference sequence). V lost 0 bases to trimming and J lost 4 bases; unmatched junction nucleotides: 2. The CDR3 has 15 amino acids.

The rearrangement joins TRBV7-3 to TRBJ2-7, with 7 bases aligning to TRBD2. The CDR3 is 12 amino acids. V trimming: 5 bases; J trimming: 7 bases; junction bases outside the gene matches: 5. The germline CDR1 and CDR2 sequences are SGHTA and FQGTGA. CDR3 DNA: TGTGCCAGCAGCATTTCCGGGGGGGAGCAGTACTTC. As protein: CASSISGGEQYF.